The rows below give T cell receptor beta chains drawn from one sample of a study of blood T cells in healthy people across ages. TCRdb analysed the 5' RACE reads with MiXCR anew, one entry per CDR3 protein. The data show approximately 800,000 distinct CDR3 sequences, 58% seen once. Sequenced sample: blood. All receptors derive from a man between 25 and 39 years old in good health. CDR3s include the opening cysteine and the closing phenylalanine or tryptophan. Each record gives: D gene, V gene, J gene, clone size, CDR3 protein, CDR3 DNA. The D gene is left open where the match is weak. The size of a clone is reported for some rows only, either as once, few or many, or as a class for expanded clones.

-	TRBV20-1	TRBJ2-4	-	CSASEPRDGENIQYF	TGCAGTGCTAGCGAACCCCGGGACGGAGAAAACATTCAGTACTTC
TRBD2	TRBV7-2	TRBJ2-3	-	CASQTASGGTDTQYF	TGTGCCAGCCAGACTGCGAGCGGGGGCACAGATACGCAGTATTTT
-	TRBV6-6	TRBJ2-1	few	CASSVDNNEQFF	TGTGCCAGCAGTGTAGACAACAATGAGCAGTTCTTC
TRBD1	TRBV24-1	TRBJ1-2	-	CAASGGGYTF	TGTGCCGCGTCAGGGGGCGGCTACACCTTC
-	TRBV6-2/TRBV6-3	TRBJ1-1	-	CATREGAVNTEAFF	TGTGCCACCAGGGAGGGAGCCGTGAACACTGAAGCTTTCTTT
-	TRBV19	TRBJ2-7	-	CASTTAIWDSYNEQYF	TGTGCCAGCACCACCGCGATCTGGGACTCCTACAATGAGCAGTACTTC
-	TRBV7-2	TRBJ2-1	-	CASSLALLRFNEQFF	TGTGCCAGCAGCTTAGCTTTGCTAAGGTTTAATGAGCAGTTCTTC
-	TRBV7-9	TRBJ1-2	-	CASSLLSGGDTF	TGTGCCAGCAGCTTACTGTCCGGAGGTGACACCTTC
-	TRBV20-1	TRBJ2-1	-	CSARQTRNEQFF	TGCAGTGCTAGACAGACGCGGAATGAGCAGTTCTTC
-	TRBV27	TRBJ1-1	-	CASSLSPGTTEAFF	TGTGCCAGCAGTTTATCCCCAGGGACCACTGAAGCTTTCTTT
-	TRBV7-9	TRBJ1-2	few	CASSFPRGQNYGYTF	TGTGCCAGCAGCTTTCCGCGCGGGCAAAACTATGGCTACACCTTC
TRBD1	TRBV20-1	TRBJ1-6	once	CSAPGQDNSPLHF	TGCAGTGCCCCGGGACAGGATAATTCACCCCTCCACTTT